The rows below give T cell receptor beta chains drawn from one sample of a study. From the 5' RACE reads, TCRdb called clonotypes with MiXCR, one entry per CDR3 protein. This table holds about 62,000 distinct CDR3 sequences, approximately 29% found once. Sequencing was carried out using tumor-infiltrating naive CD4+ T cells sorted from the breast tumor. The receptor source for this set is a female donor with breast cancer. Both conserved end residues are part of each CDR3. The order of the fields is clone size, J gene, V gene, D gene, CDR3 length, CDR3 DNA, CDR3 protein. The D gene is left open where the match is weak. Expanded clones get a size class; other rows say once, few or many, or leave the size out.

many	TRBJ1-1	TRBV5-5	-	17	TGTGCCAGCAGCTTGGTATTTGGCAGGGCACTGAACACTGAAGCTTTCTTT	CASSLVFGRALNTEAFF
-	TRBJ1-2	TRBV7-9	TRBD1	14	TGTGCCAGCAGCTTTTCAGGGGGCTCTGATGGCTACACCTTC	CASSFSGGSDGYTF
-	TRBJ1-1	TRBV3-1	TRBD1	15	TGTGCCAGCAGCCAAAGACAGGGTATGAACACTGAAGCTTTCTTT	CASSQRQGMNTEAFF
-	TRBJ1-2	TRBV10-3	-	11	TGTGCCATCAGTGAATCCTATGGCTACACCTTC	CAISESYGYTF
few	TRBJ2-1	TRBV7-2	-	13	TGTGCCAGCAGCTTAGCGTCGAACAATGAGCAGTTCTTC	CASSLASNNEQFF
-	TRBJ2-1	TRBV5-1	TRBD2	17	TGCGCCAGCAGCACGGGACTAGCGGGAGGGCCCGGGAATGAGCAGTTCTTC	CASSTGLAGGPGNEQFF
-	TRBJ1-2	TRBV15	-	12	TGTGCCACCAGCATTCAACAAGGGGGCTACACCTTC	CATSIQQGGYTF
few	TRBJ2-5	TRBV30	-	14	TGTGCCTGGAGTGGGTTAACAATTTCAGGGACCCAGTACTTC	CAWSGLTISGTQYF
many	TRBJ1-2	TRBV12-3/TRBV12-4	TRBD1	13	TGTGCCAGCAGCGGGGACAGGGTCTATGGCTACACCTTC	CASSGDRVYGYTF
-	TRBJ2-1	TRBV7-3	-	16	TGTGCCAGCAGCTTAACAGGCGGTAGCTCCTACAATGAGCAGTTCTTC	CASSLTGGSSYNEQFF
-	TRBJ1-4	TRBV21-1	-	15	TGTGCCAGCAGCAAAGTTTGGCATACTAATGAAAAACTGTTTTTT	CASSKVWHTNEKLFF
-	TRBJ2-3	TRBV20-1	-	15	TGCAGTGCTCCCAATGGCGAGTCTAGCACAGATACGCAGTATTTT	CSAPNGESSTDTQYF
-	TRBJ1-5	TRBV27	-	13	TGTGCCAGCAGTTTTGGTCAGAGGGAACCCCAGCATTTT	CASSFGQREPQHF
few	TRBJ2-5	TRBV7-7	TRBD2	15	TGTGCTAGCAGCCTCAGCGGGGGGGCAGCAGAGACCCAGTACTTC	CASSLSGGAAETQYF
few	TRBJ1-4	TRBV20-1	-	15	TGCAGTGCCCGGCCCGGACGGGAACATAATGAAAAACTGTTTTTT	CSARPGREHNEKLFF
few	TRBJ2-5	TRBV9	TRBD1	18	TGTGCCAGCAGCTTAGCGCCGGGCCACAGGGGCGCAGGGGAGACCCAGTACTTC	CASSLAPGHRGAGETQYF
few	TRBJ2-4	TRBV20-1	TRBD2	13	TGCAGTGCTAGAGTAAGCGGGAGCCACATTCAGTACTTC	CSARVSGSHIQYF
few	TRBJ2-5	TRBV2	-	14	TGTGCCAGCAGACAGCCCCGGGCTTGGGAGACCCAGTACTTC	CASRQPRAWETQYF
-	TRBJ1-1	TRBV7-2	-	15	TGTGCCAGCAGCTTAGCGAGTCGGGGAGGCACTGAAGCTTTCTTT	CASSLASRGGTEAFF
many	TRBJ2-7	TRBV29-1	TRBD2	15	TGCAGCGTTGAAGGGACTAGCGGGGGTTCCTACGAGCAGTACTTC	CSVEGTSGGSYEQYF
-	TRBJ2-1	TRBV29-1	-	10	TGCAGCGTTGTAGTCAATGAGCAGTTCTTC	CSVVVNEQFF
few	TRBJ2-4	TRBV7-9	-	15	TGTGCCAGCAGCTTATCCAGTTTTGCCAAAAACATTCAGTACTTC	CASSLSSFAKNIQYF
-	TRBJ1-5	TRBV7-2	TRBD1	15	TGTGCCAGCAGCCGCCGCGGACAGGGGAATCAGCCCCAGCATTTT	CASSRRGQGNQPQHF
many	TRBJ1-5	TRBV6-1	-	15	TGTGCCAGCAGTCAGAGGCGGGCGGCCGATCAGCCCCAGCATTTT	CASSQRRAADQPQHF
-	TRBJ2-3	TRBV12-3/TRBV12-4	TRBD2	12	TGTGCCAGCAGTAAGAGCGGGGGCCGGCAGTATTTT	CASSKSGGRQYF
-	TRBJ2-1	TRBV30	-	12	TGTGCCTGGAGCCCAAGGAGGAATGAGCAGTTCTTC	CAWSPRRNEQFF
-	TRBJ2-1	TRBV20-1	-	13	TGCAGTGCTAGAGAACCCCTGATCGATGAGCAGTTCTTC	CSAREPLIDEQFF
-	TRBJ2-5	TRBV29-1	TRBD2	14	TGCAGCTCGAGACTAGCGGGGGCCCAAGAGACCCAGTACTTC	CSSRLAGAQETQYF
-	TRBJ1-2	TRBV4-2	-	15	TGTGCCAGCAGCCCATCTACGGGTCTGGGCTATGGCTACACCTTC	CASSPSTGLGYGYTF
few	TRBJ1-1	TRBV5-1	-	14	TGCGCCAGCAGCTTTGAGGGTATGAACACTGAAGCTTTCTTT	CASSFEGMNTEAFF
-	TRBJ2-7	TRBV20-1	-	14	TGCAGTGCTAGATCGCCCACTAGCTCCTACGAGCAGTACTTC	CSARSPTSSYEQYF
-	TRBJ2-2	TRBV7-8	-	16	TGTGCCAGCAGCCCGGGCTACAGGGGACTCACCGGGGAGCTGTTTTTT	CASSPGYRGLTGELFF
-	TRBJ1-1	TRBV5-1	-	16	TGCGCCAGCAGCTTGGTACTTCGGGGGGGGGAGACTGAAGCTTTCTTT	CASSLVLRGGETEAFF
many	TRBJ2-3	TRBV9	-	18	TGTGCCAGCAGCGCCATACCTAGAACGACTAGTGGCACAGATACGCAGTATTTT	CASSAIPRTTSGTDTQYF
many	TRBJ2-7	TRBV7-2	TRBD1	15	TGTGCCAGCAGCTTATCCGGGACAGATAACTACGAGCAGTACTTC	CASSLSGTDNYEQYF
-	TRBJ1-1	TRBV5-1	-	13	TGCGCCAGCAGCCCCGGGAAGAACACTGAAGCTTTCTTT	CASSPGKNTEAFF
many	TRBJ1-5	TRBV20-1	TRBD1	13	TGCAGTGCTAAAGGGGGCTGGGATCAGCCCCAGCATTTT	CSAKGGWDQPQHF
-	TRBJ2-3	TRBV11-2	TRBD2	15	TGTGCCAGCAGCTCGGGACTAGCGGACACAGATACGCAGTATTTT	CASSSGLADTDTQYF
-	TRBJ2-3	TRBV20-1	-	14	TGCAGTGCTAGTGGTGGCTTTAGCACAGATACGCAGTATTTT	CSASGGFSTDTQYF
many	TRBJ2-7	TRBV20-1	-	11	TGCAGTGCCCCCCTTACCTACGAGCAGTACTTC	CSAPLTYEQYF
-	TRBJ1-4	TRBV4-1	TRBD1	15	TGCGCCAGCAGCCAAGCGGCAGGGGGTAATGAAAAACTATTTTTT	CASSQAAGGNEKLFF
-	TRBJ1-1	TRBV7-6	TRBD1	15	TGTGCCAGCAGCTCGTGGACAGGGGGCGACGCTGAAGCTTTCTTT	CASSSWTGGDAEAFF